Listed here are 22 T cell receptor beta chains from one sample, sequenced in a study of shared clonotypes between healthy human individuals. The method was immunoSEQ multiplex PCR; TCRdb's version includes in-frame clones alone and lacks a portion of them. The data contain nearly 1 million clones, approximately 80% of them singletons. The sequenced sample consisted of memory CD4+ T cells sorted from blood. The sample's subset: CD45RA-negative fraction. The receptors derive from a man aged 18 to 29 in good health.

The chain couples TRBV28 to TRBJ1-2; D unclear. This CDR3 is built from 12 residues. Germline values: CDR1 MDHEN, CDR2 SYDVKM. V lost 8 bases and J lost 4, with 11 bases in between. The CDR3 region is CASSDLSYGYTF. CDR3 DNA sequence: TGTGCCAGCTCGGACCTGAGCTATGGCTACACCTTC.

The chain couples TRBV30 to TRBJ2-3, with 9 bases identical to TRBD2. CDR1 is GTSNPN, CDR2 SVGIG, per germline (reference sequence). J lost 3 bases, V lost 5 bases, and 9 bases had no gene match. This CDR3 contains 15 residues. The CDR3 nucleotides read TGTGCCTGGCATATTAGCGGGAGTGGAACAGATACGCAGTATTTT. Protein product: CAWHISGSGTDTQYF.

The chain's CDR3 is CASSGRGGTDTQYF. The CDR3 DNA sequence: TGCGCCAGCAGTGGGCGGGGGGGTACAGATACGCAGTATTTT. The rearrangement joins TRBV10-2 to TRBJ2-3; TRBD2 matches 9 bases. CDR3 length: 14 amino acids. Germline V lookup: CDR1 WSHSY, CDR2 SAAADI. Trimming removed 4 bases from V and 3 bases from J; junction bases left unmatched: 2.

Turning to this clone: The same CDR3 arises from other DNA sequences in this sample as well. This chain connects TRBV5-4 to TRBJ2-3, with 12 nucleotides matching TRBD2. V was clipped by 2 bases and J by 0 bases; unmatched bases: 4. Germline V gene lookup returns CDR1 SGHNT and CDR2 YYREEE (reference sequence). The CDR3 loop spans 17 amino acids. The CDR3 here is CASSFRLAGASTDTQYF. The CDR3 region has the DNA TGTGCCAGCAGCTTCAGACTAGCGGGGGCTAGCACAGATACGCAGTATTTT.

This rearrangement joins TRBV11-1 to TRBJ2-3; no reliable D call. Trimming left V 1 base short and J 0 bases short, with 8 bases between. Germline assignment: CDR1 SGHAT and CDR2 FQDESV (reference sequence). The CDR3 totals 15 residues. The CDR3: CASSLGTVSTDTQYF. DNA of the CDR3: TGTGCCAGCAGCTTAGGGACGGTAAGCACAGATACGCAGTATTTT.

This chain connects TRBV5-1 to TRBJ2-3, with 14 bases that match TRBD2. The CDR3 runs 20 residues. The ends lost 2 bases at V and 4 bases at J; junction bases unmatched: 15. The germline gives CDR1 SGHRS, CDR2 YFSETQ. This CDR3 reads CASSFGTSGSNLRGPDTQYF. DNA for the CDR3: TGCGCCAGCAGCTTCGGGACTAGCGGGAGTAATTTACGAGGCCCAGATACGCAGTATTTT. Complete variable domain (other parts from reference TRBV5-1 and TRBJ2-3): KAGVTQTPRYLIKTRGQQVTLSCSPISGHRSVSWYQQTPGQGLQFLFEYFSETQRNKGNFPGRFSGRQFSNSRSEMNVSTLELGDSALYLCASSFGTSGSNLRGPDTQYFGPGTRLTVL.

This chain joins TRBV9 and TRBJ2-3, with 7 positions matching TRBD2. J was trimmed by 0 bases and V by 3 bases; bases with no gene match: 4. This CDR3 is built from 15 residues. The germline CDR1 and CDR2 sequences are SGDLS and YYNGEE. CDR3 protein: CASSALAQSTDTQYF. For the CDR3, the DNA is TGTGCCAGCAGCGCACTAGCGCAAAGCACAGATACGCAGTATTTT.

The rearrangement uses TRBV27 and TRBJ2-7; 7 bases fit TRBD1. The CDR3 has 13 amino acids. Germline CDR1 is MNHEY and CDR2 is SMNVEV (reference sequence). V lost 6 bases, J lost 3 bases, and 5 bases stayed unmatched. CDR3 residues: CASSRGGNYEQYF. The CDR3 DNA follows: TGTGCCAGCAGCAGAGGGGGCAACTACGAGCAGTACTTC.

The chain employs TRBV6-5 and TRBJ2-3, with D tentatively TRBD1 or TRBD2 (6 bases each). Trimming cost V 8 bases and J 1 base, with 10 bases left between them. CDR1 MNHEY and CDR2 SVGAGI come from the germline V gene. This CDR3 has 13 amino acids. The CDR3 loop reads CASGGPRTDTQYF. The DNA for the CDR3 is TGTGCCAGCGGGGGGCCACGCACAGATACGCAGTATTTT.

The CDR3 nucleotides are TGTGCCAGCAGCATTGGGACCACAGATACGCAGTATTTT. Residues: CASSIGTTDTQYF. The rearrangement uses TRBV5-6 and TRBJ2-3; D possibly matches TRBD1 or TRBD2 (5 bases each). The CDR3 is made up of 13 amino acids. CDR1 is SGHDT and CDR2 is YYEEEE in the germline V gene. V was clipped by 4 bases and J by 2 bases, with 8 bases between them.

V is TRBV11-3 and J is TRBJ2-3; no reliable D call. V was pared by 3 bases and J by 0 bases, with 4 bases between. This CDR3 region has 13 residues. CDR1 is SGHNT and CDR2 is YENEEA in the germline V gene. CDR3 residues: CASSFHSTDTQYF. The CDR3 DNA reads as TGTGCCAGCAGCTTCCATAGCACAGATACGCAGTATTTT.

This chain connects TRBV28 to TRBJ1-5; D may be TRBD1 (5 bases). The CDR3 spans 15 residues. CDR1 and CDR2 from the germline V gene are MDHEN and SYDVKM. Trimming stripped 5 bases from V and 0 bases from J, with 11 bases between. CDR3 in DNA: TGTGCCAGCAGTCCTGACAGAGTTAGCAATCAGCCCCAGCATTTT. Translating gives CASSPDRVSNQPQHF.

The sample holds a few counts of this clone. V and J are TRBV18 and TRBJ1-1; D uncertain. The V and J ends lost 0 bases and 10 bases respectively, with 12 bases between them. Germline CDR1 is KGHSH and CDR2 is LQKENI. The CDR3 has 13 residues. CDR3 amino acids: CASSPPLAARAFF. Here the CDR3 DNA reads TGTGCCAGCTCACCACCCCTGGCAGCGAGAGCTTTCTTT.

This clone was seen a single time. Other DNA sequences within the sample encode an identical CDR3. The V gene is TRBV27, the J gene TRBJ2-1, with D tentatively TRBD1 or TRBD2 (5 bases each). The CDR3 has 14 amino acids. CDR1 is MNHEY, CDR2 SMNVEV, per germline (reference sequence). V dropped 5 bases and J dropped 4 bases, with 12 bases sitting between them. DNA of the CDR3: TGTGCCAGCAGTACGGGACGGGTATACAATGAGCAGTTCTTC. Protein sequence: CASSTGRVYNEQFF.

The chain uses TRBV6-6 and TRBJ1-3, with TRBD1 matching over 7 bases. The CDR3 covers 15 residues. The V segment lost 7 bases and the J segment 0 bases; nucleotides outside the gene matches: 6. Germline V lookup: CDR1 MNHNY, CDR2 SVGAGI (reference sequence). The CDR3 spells CASTRGQASGNTIYF. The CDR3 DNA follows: TGTGCCAGCACACGCGGACAGGCCTCTGGAAACACCATATATTTT.

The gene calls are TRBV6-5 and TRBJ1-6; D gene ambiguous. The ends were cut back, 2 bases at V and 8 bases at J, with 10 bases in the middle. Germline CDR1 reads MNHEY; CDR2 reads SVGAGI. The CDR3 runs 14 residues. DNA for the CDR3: TGTGCCAGCAGTTACCGACATGGGGATTCACCCCTCCACTTT. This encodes CASSYRHGDSPLHF.

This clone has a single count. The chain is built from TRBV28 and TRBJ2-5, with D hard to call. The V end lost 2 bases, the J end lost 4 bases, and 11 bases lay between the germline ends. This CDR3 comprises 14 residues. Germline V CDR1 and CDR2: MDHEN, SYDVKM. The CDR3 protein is CASSLRAVGETQYF. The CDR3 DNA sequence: TGTGCCAGCAGTTTACGGGCAGTCGGAGAGACCCAGTACTTC.

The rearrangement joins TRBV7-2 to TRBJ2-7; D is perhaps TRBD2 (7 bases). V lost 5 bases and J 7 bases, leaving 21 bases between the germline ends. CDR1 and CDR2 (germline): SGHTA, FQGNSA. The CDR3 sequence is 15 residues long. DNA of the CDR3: TGTGCCAGCAGCCTGTTACTCGGGGGGCCGGGGGAGCAGTACTTC. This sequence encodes CASSLLLGGPGEQYF.

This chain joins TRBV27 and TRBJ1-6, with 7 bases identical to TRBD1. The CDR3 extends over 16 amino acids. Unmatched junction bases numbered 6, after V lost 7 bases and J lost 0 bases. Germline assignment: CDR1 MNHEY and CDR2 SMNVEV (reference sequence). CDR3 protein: CASNRGGTSYNSPLHF. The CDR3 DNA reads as TGTGCCAGCAACAGGGGAGGAACCTCCTATAATTCACCCCTCCACTTT.

CDR3 sequence reads: CASSYREGLSTDTQYF. DNA for the CDR3: TGTGCCAGCAGTTATCGGGAGGGCCTAAGCACAGATACGCAGTATTTT. V gene TRBV6-5 combines with J gene TRBJ2-3; 8 bases agree with TRBD2. This CDR3 has 16 residues. The germline V gene has CDR1 MNHEY and CDR2 SVGAGI. V lost 3 bases and J lost 0; bases outside the gene matches: 5.

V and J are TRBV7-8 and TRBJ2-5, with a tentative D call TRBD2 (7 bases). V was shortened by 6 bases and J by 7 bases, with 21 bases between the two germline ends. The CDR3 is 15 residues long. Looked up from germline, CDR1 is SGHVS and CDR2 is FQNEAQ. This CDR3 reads CASSPPSWGGGTQYF. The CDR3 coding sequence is TGTGCCAGCAGTCCCCCTTCCTGGGGGGGCGGGACCCAGTACTTC.

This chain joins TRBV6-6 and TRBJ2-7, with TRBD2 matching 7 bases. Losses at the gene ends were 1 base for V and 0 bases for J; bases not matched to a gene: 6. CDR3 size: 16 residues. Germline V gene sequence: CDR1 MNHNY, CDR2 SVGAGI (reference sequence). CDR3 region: CASSYLGSGFSYEQYF. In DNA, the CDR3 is TGTGCCAGCAGTTACTTAGGTAGCGGGTTCTCCTACGAGCAGTACTTC.